This is a list of T cell receptor beta chains from one sample in a study of vaccination and CD4 T cells after COVID-19. The antigens for these receptors are not known. TCRdb re-analysed the PCR reads in MiXCR, keeping a single row per CDR3 protein. The data hold about 20,000 distinct CDR3 sequences, with approximately 53% observed a single time. Source: CD4+ T cells from blood, cultured in vitro, taken before SARS-CoV-2 vaccination. The receptors were sampled from a human donor who had recovered from COVID-19. Each CDR3 is given with its conserved first and last residue. A D gene is named only where the DNA matches it firmly. The listing skips clone size in some rows; elsewhere it reads once, few, many or a size class.

j_call clone_size v_call d_call cdr3_length cdr3_aa cdr3_nt
TRBJ2-5 - TRBV7-8 TRBD2 16 CASSFTPGGRVETQYF TGTGCCAGCAGCTTTACACCTGGCGGGAGGGTTGAGACCCAGTACTTC
TRBJ2-2 - TRBV2 - 16 CASRPNPGRVSGELFF TGTGCCAGCAGACCCAACCCGGGCCGCGTTTCCGGGGAGCTGTTTTTT
TRBJ2-3 - TRBV10-3 - 13 CAISESESDTQYF TGTGCCATCAGTGAGTCTGAGTCAGATACGCAGTATTTT
TRBJ2-2 few TRBV7-2 - 15 CASKPPMGYTGELFF TGTGCCAGCAAACCTCCTATGGGATACACCGGGGAGCTGTTTTTT
TRBJ1-1 - TRBV28 - 11 CASALQGRTFF TGTGCCAGCGCATTACAGGGTCGGACTTTCTTT
TRBJ1-6 - TRBV6-5 - 15 CASSYSVIQDSPLHF TGTGCCAGCAGTTACTCGGTTATCCAGGATTCACCCCTCCACTTT
TRBJ1-5 - TRBV6-2/TRBV6-3 - 15 CASSLQRGGNQPQHF TGTGCCAGCTCCCTCCAAAGGGGTGGCAATCAGCCCCAGCATTTT
TRBJ2-5 few TRBV18 - 16 CASSPGSNSRLETQYF TGTGCCAGCTCACCAGGGAGTAATTCCAGGTTAGAGACCCAGTACTTC
TRBJ2-3 few TRBV20-1 TRBD2 17 CSARGGTSGGGTDTQYF TGCAGTGCTAGAGGGGGGACTAGCGGGGGGGGCACAGATACGCAGTATTTT
TRBJ2-3 - TRBV7-3 - 16 CASSLGLGRDTDTQYF TGTGCCAGCAGCTTAGGGTTGGGCAGGGACACAGATACGCAGTATTTT
TRBJ2-7 - TRBV5-4 TRBD2 15 CASKPGTSGSYEQYF TGTGCCAGCAAACCCGGGACTAGCGGGAGTTACGAGCAGTACTTC
TRBJ1-4 - TRBV7-9 - 15 CASSLEGRWNEKLFF TGTGCCAGCAGCTTAGAGGGACGGTGGAATGAAAAACTGTTTTTT
TRBJ1-3 - TRBV6-1 - 16 CASSGQYLNSGNTIYF TGTGCCAGCAGTGGACAGTACCTAAACTCTGGAAACACCATATATTTT
TRBJ2-7 few TRBV7-2 - 16 CASTPGGHLSSYEQYF TGTGCCAGCACCCCGGGGGGACACTTAAGCTCCTACGAGCAGTACTTC
TRBJ2-4 - TRBV6-5 - 11 CASSYSGAWYF TGTGCCAGCAGTTACTCGGGGGCATGGTACTTC
TRBJ2-3 medium-sized TRBV5-4 - 13 CASSFASTDTQYF TGTGCCAGCAGCTTTGCTAGCACAGATACGCAGTATTTT
TRBJ1-1 - TRBV11-2 - 14 CASSFSGWNTEAFF TGTGCCAGCAGCTTTTCCGGGTGGAACACTGAAGCTTTCTTT
TRBJ2-5 - TRBV20-1 - 14 CSANGGGVGETQYF TGCAGTGCTAACGGGGGAGGAGTGGGGGAGACCCAGTACTTC
TRBJ2-7 once TRBV20-1 - 12 CSASQGDYEQYF TGCAGTGCTAGTCAAGGCGACTACGAGCAGTACTTC
TRBJ1-2 - TRBV28 - 13 CASRTGRHYGYTF TGTGCCAGCAGAACCGGACGGCACTATGGCTACACCTTC
TRBJ2-1 - TRBV12-3/TRBV12-4 - 13 CASRLELYNEQFF TGTGCCAGCAGACTCGAGCTCTACAATGAGCAGTTCTTC
TRBJ2-5 - TRBV10-3 TRBD2 15 CAISDLAGDQETQYF TGTGCCATCAGTGACCTAGCGGGGGACCAAGAGACCCAGTACTTC
TRBJ2-2 - TRBV18 TRBD1 13 CASSPTGDGELFF TGTGCCAGCTCACCAACAGGGGACGGGGAGCTGTTTTTT
TRBJ1-2 - TRBV29-1 - 10 CSVWGDGYTF TGCAGCGTGTGGGGAGATGGCTACACCTTC
TRBJ2-1 few TRBV6-2/TRBV6-3 TRBD1 14 CASRDRGTYNEQFF TGTGCCAGCAGGGACAGGGGCACCTACAATGAGCAGTTCTTC
TRBJ2-2 - TRBV10-3 TRBD2 15 CASKRGLADTGELFF TGTGCCAGCAAACGGGGACTAGCGGACACCGGGGAGCTGTTTTTT
TRBJ2-7 - TRBV7-9 - 16 CASSLGTGIKSAEQYF TGTGCCAGCAGCTTAGGGACGGGAATAAAGTCTGCCGAGCAGTACTTC
TRBJ2-7 once TRBV7-8 - 16 CASSLAGGASLDEQYF TGTGCCAGCAGCTTAGCGGGGGGGGCATCTCTGGACGAGCAGTACTTC
TRBJ2-7 once TRBV11-2 - 14 CASSPGAAPYEQYF TGTGCCAGCAGCCCCGGAGCGGCCCCCTACGAGCAGTACTTC
TRBJ1-1 - TRBV2 - 13 CASRVTGPTEAFF TGTGCCAGCAGGGTTACAGGGCCCACTGAAGCTTTCTTT
TRBJ2-3 few TRBV25-1 - 13 CASMTEFSDTQYF TGTGCCAGCATGACAGAGTTCTCAGATACGCAGTATTTT
TRBJ1-5 - TRBV6-2/TRBV6-3 - 14 CASSYSTDTQPQHF TGTGCCAGCAGTTACTCGACAGACACTCAGCCCCAGCATTTT
TRBJ1-2 - TRBV20-1 - 16 CSAKRGIGAGEYGYTF TGCAGTGCTAAAAGGGGAATAGGGGCAGGAGAATATGGCTACACCTTC
TRBJ1-2 few TRBV20-1 TRBD1 15 CSAEDRAATNYGYTF TGCAGTGCCGAGGACAGGGCGGCAACTAACTATGGCTACACCTTC
TRBJ1-5 - TRBV6-2/TRBV6-3 - 14 CASSEQDSNQPQHF TGTGCCAGCTCGGAGCAGGATAGCAATCAGCCCCAGCATTTT
TRBJ2-7 - TRBV20-1 - 14 CSARETQGSYEQYF TGCAGTGCTAGAGAAACACAGGGCTCCTACGAGCAGTACTTC
TRBJ2-1 - TRBV6-1 TRBD2 16 CASTKLAGGPYNEQFF TGTGCCAGCACTAAACTAGCGGGAGGGCCCTACAATGAGCAGTTCTTC
TRBJ1-1 few TRBV5-8 TRBD1 13 CASSRTGNTEAFF TGTGCCAGCAGCAGGACAGGGAACACTGAAGCTTTCTTT
TRBJ1-2 - TRBV27 TRBD1 15 CASSLNAGTAYGYTF TGTGCCAGCAGTTTAAATGCCGGGACAGCCTATGGCTACACCTTC
TRBJ2-5 - TRBV20-1 - 14 CSARGGGSQETQYF TGCAGTGCTAGAGGCGGGGGCAGCCAAGAGACCCAGTACTTC
TRBJ2-2 - TRBV2 - 12 CASSLRDGELFF TGTGCCAGTAGCCTTAGGGACGGGGAGCTGTTTTTT
TRBJ1-1 few TRBV6-5 TRBD1 14 CASSWGQFNTEAFF TGTGCCAGCAGTTGGGGACAGTTCAACACTGAAGCTTTCTTT
TRBJ1-1 - TRBV6-1 TRBD1 14 CASRGFNRGAEAFF TGTGCCAGCCGGGGATTTAACAGGGGAGCCGAAGCTTTCTTT
TRBJ2-5 - TRBV7-6 - 15 CASSLGAGLRETQYF TGTGCCAGCAGCTTAGGGGCAGGCCTCCGAGAGACCCAGTACTTC
TRBJ1-3 - TRBV27 - 15 CASSRTSGSGNTIYF TGTGCCAGCAGTCGGACGTCAGGCTCCGGAAACACCATATATTTT
TRBJ2-3 - TRBV20-1 TRBD2 14 CSAREAGGVDTQYF TGCAGTGCTAGAGAGGCGGGAGGAGTAGATACGCAGTATTTT
TRBJ1-5 - TRBV28 TRBD1 14 CASRQGGAGQPQHF TGTGCCAGCAGACAAGGGGGCGCGGGTCAGCCCCAGCATTTT
TRBJ1-5 - TRBV20-1 - 13 CSARDWQDQPQHF TGCAGTGCTAGAGATTGGCAGGATCAGCCCCAGCATTTT
TRBJ2-3 few TRBV2 - 13 CASSEGGRDTQYF TGTGCCAGCAGTGAAGGAGGGCGAGATACGCAGTATTTT
TRBJ2-1 - TRBV20-1 - 13 CSVLESSYNEQFF TGCAGTGTTCTAGAGAGCTCCTACAATGAGCAGTTCTTC
TRBJ1-2 few TRBV28 TRBD1 14 CASSPGQGARGYTF TGTGCCAGCAGCCCGGGACAGGGGGCGAGGGGCTACACCTTC
TRBJ2-1 - TRBV24-1 - 15 CATSDRQVADNEQFF TGTGCCACCAGTGACCGACAGGTCGCCGACAATGAGCAGTTCTTC